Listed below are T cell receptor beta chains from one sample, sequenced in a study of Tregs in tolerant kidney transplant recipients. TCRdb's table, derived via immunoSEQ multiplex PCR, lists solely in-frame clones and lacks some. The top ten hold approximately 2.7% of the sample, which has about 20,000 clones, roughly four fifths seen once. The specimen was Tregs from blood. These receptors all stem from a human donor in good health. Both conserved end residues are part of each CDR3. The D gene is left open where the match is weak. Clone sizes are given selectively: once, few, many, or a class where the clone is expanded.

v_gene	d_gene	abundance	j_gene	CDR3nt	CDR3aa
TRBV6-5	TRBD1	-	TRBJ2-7	TGTGCCAGCAGTTACGTGGACAGGGCTCGCGAGCAGTACTTC	CASSYVDRAREQYF
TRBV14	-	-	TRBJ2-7	TGTGCCAGCAGCCCGCGAAGTCCGAACGCGTACGAGCAGTACTTC	CASSPRSPNAYEQYF
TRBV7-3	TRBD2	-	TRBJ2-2	TGTGCCAGCAGCTCGAGCGGGAGGCCCACCGGGGAGCTGTTTTTT	CASSSSGRPTGELFF
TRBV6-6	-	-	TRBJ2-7	TGTGCCAGCACAGTTTCCTACGAGCAGTACTTC	CASTVSYEQYF
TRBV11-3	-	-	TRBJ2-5	TGTGCCAGCAGCTTCGGGGAGACCCAGTACTTC	CASSFGETQYF
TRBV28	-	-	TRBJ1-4	TGTGCCAGCAGTTCAGGCGTCAGGGGTAATGAAAAACTGTTTTTT	CASSSGVRGNEKLFF
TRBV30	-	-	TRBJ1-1	TGTGCCTGGATCGAAGGGTCTATCTCTGAAGCTTTCTTT	CAWIEGSISEAFF
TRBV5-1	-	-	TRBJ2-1	TGCGCCAGCAGTTACTACAATGAGCAGTTCTTC	CASSYYNEQFF
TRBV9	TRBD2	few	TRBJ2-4	TGTGCCAGCAGCGTCGGACTAGCGGGGACCATAGCCAAAAACATTCAGTACTTC	CASSVGLAGTIAKNIQYF
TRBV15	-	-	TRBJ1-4	TGTGCCACCAGCAGAGATAGGTCAGGGGTTGCTGAAAAACTGTTTTTT	CATSRDRSGVAEKLFF
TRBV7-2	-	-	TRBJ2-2	TGTGCCAGCAGCTCCGACCATAACACCGGGGAGCTGTTTTTT	CASSSDHNTGELFF
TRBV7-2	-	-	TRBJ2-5	TGTGCCAGCAGCCTTCGGAGGGCCGGAGAGACCCAGTACTTC	CASSLRRAGETQYF
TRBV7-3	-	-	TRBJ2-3	TGTGCCAGCAGCCGCACAAGGGCAGATACGCAGTATTTT	CASSRTRADTQYF
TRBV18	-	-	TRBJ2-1	TGTGCCAGCTCTCAACGATCTCGGGACCCTGGCGTACAGTTCTTC	CASSQRSRDPGVQFF
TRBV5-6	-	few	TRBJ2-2	TGTGCCAGCAGCTTGACAGGGTCGTACACCGGGGAGCTGTTTTTT	CASSLTGSYTGELFF
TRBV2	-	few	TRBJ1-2	TGTGCCAGCAGCGGAGGGGACTATGGCTACACCTTC	CASSGGDYGYTF
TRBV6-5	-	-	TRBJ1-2	TGTGCCAGCAGTTACGCCAGGGATACTGGCTACACCTTC	CASSYARDTGYTF
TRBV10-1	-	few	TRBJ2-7	TGCGCCAGCAGTGACGCCGTCAAGTCCTACGAGCAGTACTTC	CASSDAVKSYEQYF
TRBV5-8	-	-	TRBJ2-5	TGTGCCAGCAGCCCCAGCGGAGAAGGAGAGACCCAGTACTTC	CASSPSGEGETQYF
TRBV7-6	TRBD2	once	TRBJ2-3	TGTGCCAGCAGCCGGGGACTAGCGGGGCCCGGGGATACGCAGTATTTT	CASSRGLAGPGDTQYF
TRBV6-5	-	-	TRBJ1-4	TGTGCCACCGCCCGCCGGTCTCGTGAAAAACTGTTTTTT	CATARRSREKLFF
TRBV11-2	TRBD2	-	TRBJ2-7	TGTGCCAGCAGCTCCGCGACTAGCGGAGAGCAGTACTTC	CASSSATSGEQYF
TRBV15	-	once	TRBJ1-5	TGTGCCACCAGCAGAGTGAGGCAGGGCGGCAATCAGCCCCAGCATTTT	CATSRVRQGGNQPQHF
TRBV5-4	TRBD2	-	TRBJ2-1	TGTGCCAGCATCCCGGGACTAGCGGGAGGTGGTGAGCAGTTCTTC	CASIPGLAGGGEQFF
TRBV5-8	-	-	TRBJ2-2	TGTGCCAGCAGCTTTACGAAGCGGGCCGGGGAGCTGTTTTTT	CASSFTKRAGELFF
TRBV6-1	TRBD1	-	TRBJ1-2	TGTGCCAGCAGTGAAGAGTCAGGGGGGTATTTCTATGGCTACACCTTC	CASSEESGGYFYGYTF
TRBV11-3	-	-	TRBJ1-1	TGTGCCAGCAGCTTATTTTCCGACACTGAAGCTTTCTTT	CASSLFSDTEAFF
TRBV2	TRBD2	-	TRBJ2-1	TGTGCCAGCAGTGGCCGGGGGAGGGCCCTAAATGAGCAGTTCTTC	CASSGRGRALNEQFF
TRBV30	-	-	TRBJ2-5	TGTGCCTGTGGTCGAGGGGTCCAGATGTACCAAGAGACCCAGTACTTC	CACGRGVQMYQETQYF
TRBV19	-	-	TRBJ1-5	TGTGCCAGTAGAGGGGAGGGGGACAATCAGCCCCAGCATTTT	CASRGEGDNQPQHF
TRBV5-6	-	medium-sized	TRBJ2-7	TGTGCCAGCAGCTTGGCCGGGCAGCTCTACGAGCAGTACTTC	CASSLAGQLYEQYF
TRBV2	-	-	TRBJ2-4	TGTGCCAGCAGTACCGGGACTCCGGCCAGGTACTTC	CASSTGTPARYF
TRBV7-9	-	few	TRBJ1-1	TGTGCCAGCAGCTTAGATGGGGGGCGAAACACTGAAGCTTTCTTT	CASSLDGGRNTEAFF
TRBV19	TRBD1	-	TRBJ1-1	TGTGCCAGTAGTACGCGGGGACAGGGCTACACTGAAGCTTTCTTT	CASSTRGQGYTEAFF
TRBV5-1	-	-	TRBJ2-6	TGCGCCAGCAGCTTCAGTAACTCTGGGGCCAACGTCCTGACTTTC	CASSFSNSGANVLTF
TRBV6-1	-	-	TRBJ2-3	TGTGCCAGCAGACCGACGGGGGGCCCGGATACGCAGTATTTT	CASRPTGGPDTQYF
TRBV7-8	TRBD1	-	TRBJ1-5	TGTGCCAGCAGCCTAGGGACAGGGCAATATCAGCCCCAGCATTTT	CASSLGTGQYQPQHF
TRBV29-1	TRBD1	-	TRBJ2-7	TGCAGCGTTGCTTGGTTGACAGGGGGCTCCTACGAGCAGTACTTC	CSVAWLTGGSYEQYF
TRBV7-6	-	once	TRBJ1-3	TGTGCCAGCATCCGAGCAGCTTATTGGGGGGAGTTACAGGGTATAGCAGGAAACACCATATATTTT	CASIRAAYWGELQGIAGNTIYF
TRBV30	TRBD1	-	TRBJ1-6	TGTGCCTGGAGTGTATCGACAGGGGCCTATAATTCACCCCTCCACTTT	CAWSVSTGAYNSPLHF
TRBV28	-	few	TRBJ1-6	TGTGCCAGCAGTTTATTCGGACCGAGAAATTCACCCCTCCACTTT	CASSLFGPRNSPLHF
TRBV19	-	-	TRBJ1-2	TGTGCCAGTAGTAAGGGGCCTAACTATGGCTACACCTTC	CASSKGPNYGYTF